The source of this T cell receptor (beta chain) is a study of OX40 agonist ivuxolimab in advanced cancers. Study summary: Partial responses were achieved by three patients: one hepatocellular carcinoma, two cutaneous melanoma. Notes on the study in general: Antigen specificity remained undetermined for the expanded peripheral T cells.

It was autoimmune disease history or systemic immunosuppression that excluded patients. The V gene lost 2 bases and the J gene lost 0 bases, with 9 bases spanning the gap. The CDR3 covers 15 residues. In germline, CDR1 is SEHNR, CDR2 FQNEAQ (reference sequence). For this clone: Its antigen remains unidentified.

Profiling relied on immunoSEQ multiplex PCR, and the TCRdb table lists in-frame clones only, not all of them. The sample gives about 79,000 clones, roughly 84% of which show up once; about 4% is in the top ten. The source is an adult with an advanced solid tumor such as melanoma, head and neck, liver or kidney cancer. This specimen was CD4+ or CD8+ T cells sorted from blood, taken in a trial of the OX40 agonist ivuxolimab. The J gene is TRBJ2-3, the V gene TRBV7-9; D could derive from TRBD1 or TRBD2 (5 bases each). This CDR3 is CASSLFWGSTDTQYF. CDR3 DNA: TGTGCCAGCAGCTTATTTTGGGGGAGCACAGATACGCAGTATTTT.